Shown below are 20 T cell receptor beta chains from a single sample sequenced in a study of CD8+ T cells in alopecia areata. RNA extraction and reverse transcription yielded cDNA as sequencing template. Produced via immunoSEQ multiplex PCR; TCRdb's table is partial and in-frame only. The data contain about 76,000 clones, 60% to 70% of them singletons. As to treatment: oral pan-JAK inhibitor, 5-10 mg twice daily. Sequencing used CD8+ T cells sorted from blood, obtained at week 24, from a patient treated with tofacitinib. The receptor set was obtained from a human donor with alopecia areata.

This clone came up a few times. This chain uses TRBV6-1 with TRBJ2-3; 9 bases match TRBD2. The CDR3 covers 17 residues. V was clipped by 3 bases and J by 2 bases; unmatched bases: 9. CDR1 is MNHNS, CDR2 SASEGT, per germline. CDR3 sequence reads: CASSDPVLAGYTDTQYF. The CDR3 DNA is TGTGCCAGCAGTGACCCAGTTCTAGCGGGGTACACAGATACGCAGTATTTT.

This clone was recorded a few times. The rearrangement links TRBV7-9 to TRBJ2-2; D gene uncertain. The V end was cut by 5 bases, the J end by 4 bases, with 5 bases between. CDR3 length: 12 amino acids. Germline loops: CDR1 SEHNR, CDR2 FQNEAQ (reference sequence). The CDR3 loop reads CASSRSTGELFF. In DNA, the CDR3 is TGTGCCAGCAGCCGTTCCACCGGGGAGCTGTTTTTT.

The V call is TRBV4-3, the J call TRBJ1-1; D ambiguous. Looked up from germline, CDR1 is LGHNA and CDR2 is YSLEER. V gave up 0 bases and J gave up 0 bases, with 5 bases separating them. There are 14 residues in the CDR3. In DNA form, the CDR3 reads TGCGCCAGCAGCCAAGATTTGGTGAACACTGAAGCTTTCTTT. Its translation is CASSQDLVNTEAFF.

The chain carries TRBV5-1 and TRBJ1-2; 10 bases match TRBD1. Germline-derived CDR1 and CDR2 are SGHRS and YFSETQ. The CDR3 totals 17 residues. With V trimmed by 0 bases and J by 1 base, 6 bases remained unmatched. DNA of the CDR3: TGCGCCAGCAGCTTGGACCTCGGACAGGGGGATAACTATGGCTACACCTTC. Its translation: CASSLDLGQGDNYGYTF.

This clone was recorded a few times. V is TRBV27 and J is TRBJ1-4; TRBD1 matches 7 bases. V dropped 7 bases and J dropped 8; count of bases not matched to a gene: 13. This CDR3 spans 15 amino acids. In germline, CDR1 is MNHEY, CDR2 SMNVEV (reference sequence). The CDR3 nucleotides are TGTGCCAGCAAGTTCGGTACAGGGGTAGGAGAAAAACTGTTTTTT. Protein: CASKFGTGVGEKLFF.

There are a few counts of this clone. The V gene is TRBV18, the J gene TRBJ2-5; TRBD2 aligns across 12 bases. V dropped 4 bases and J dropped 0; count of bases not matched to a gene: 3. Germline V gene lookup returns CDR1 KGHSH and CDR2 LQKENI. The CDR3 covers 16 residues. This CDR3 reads CASSQGLAGHQETQYF. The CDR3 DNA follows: TGTGCCAGCTCACAGGGACTAGCGGGCCACCAAGAGACCCAGTACTTC.

As DNA, the CDR3 is TGTGCCGGGTATAGCGGGAGGGCCTGGTGGACAGATACGCAGTATTTT. It encodes CAGYSGRAWWTDTQYF. V gene TRBV27 combines with J gene TRBJ2-3, with 11 bases aligning to TRBD2. The V and J ends lost 11 bases and 3 bases, in that order; junction bases with no gene match: 13. Germline V lookup: CDR1 MNHEY, CDR2 SMNVEV (reference sequence). The CDR3 spans 16 residues.

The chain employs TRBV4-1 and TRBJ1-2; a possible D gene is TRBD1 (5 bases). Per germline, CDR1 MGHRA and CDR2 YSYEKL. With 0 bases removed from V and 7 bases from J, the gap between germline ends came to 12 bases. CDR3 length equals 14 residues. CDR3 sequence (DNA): TGCGCCAGCAGCCAAGAGGCCGGGGCTCCTGGCTACACCTTC. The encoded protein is CASSQEAGAPGYTF.

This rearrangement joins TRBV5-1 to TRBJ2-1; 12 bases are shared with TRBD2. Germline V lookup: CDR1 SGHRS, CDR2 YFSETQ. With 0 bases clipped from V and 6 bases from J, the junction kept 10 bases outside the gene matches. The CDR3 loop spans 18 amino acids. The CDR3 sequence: CASSLAPSTSGRVNEQFF. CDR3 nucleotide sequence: TGCGCCAGCAGCTTGGCCCCCTCGACTAGCGGGAGAGTCAATGAGCAGTTCTTC.

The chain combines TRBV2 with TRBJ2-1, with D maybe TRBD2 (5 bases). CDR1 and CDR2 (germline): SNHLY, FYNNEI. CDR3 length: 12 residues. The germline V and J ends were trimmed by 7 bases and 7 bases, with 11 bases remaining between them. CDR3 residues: CASIDGMNEQFF. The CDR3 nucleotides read TGTGCCAGCATCGACGGGATGAATGAGCAGTTCTTC. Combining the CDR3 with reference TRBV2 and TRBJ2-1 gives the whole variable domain EPEVTQTPSHQVTQMGQEVILRCVPISNHLYFYWYRQILGQKVEFLVSFYNNEISEKSEIFDDQFSVERPDGSNFTLKIRSTKLEDSAMYFCASIDGMNEQFFGPGTRLTVL.

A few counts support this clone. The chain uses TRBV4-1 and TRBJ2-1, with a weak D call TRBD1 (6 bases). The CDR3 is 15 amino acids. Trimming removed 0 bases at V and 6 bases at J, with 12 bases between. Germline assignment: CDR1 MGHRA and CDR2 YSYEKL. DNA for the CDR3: TGCGCCAGCAGCCAAGAGGGGGCCAGTCCCAATGAGCAGTTCTTC. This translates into CASSQEGASPNEQFF.

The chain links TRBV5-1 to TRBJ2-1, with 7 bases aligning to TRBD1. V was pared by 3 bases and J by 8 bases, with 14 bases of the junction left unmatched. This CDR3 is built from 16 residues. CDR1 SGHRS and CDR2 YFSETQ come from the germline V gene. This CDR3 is CASSSNRQGRFDEQFF. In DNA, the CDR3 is TGCGCCAGCAGCTCCAACCGACAGGGTAGGTTCGATGAGCAGTTCTTC.

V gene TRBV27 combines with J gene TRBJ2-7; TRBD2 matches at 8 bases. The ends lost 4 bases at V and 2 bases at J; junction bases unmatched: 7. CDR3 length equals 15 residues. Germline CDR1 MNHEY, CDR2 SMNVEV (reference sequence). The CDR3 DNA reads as TGTGCCAGCAGTTCGCTAGCGGGCGGAACCTACGAGCAGTACTTC. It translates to CASSSLAGGTYEQYF.

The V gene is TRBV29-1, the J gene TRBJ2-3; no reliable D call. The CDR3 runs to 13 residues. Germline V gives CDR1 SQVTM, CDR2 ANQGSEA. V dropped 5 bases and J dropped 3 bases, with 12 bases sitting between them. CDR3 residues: CSVRTWSTDTQYF. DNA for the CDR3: TGCAGCGTTAGGACCTGGAGTACAGATACGCAGTATTTT.

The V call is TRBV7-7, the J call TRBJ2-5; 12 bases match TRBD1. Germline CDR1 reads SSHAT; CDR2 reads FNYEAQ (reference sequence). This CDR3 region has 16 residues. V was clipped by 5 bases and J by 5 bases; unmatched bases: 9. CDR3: CASSPGTGGKGETQYF. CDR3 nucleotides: TGTGCCAGCAGCCCAGGGACAGGGGGCAAAGGCGAGACCCAGTACTTC.

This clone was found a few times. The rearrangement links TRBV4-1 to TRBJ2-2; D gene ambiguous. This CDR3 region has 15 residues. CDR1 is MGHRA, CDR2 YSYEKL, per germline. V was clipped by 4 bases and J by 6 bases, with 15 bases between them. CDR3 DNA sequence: TGCGCCAGCAGCCTCCACAACGGGCGGTCCGGGGAGCTGTTTTTT. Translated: CASSLHNGRSGELFF.

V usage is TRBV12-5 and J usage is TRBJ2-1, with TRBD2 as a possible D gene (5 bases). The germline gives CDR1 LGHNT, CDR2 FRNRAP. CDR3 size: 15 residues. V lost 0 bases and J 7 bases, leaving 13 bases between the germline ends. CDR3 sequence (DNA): TGTGCTAGTGGTTTGGTACTGAGTGGGGAGAATGAGCAGTTCTTC. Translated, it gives CASGLVLSGENEQFF.

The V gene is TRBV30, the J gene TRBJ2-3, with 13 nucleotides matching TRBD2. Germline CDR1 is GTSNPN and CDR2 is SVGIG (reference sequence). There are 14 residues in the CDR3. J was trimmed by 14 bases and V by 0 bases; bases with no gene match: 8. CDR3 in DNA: TGTGCCTGGAGTGTAGGGACTAGCGGGACAGCGGGGTATTTT. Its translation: CAWSVGTSGTAGYF. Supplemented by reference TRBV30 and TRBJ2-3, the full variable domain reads SQTIHQWPATLVQPVGSPLSLECTVEGTSNPNLYWYRQAAGRGLQLLFYSVGIGQISSEVPQNLSASRPQDRQFILSSKKLLLSDSGFYLCAWSVGTSGTAGYFGPGTRLTVL.

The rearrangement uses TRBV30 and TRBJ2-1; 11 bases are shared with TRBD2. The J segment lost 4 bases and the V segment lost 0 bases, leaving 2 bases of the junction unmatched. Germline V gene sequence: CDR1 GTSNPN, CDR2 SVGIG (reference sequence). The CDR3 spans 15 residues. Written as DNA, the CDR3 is TGTGCCTGGAGTGTTGGGACTAGCGGATACAATGAGCAGTTCTTC. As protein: CAWSVGTSGYNEQFF.

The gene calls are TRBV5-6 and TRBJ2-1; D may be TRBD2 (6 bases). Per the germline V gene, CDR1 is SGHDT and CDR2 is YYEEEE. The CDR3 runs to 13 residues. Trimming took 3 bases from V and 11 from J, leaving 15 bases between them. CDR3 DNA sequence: TGTGCCAGCAGCTCCTGGGACTTAGTACAGCAGTTCTTC. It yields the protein CASSSWDLVQQFF.